The rows below give T cell receptor beta chains drawn from one sample of a study of prognosis after radiotherapy for stage I lung cancer. A single record per CDR3 protein comes from TCRdb applying MiXCR to the multiplex PCR reads. The sample lists 23,000 or so distinct CDR3 sequences, around 36% occurring once. Sequencing was performed on PBMCs, taken before or after stereotactic body radiation therapy (not recorded which). These receptors were collected from a donor aged 50 or older with non-small cell lung cancer. Each CDR3 is given with its conserved first and last residue. Each record gives: clone size, D gene, V gene, J gene, CDR3 DNA, CDR3 protein. A D gene is named only where the DNA matches it firmly. Size is omitted from some rows. Given values are once, few, many or a class for expanded clones.

clone size: NA; D gene: TRBD1; V gene: TRBV5-4; J gene: TRBJ2-3; CDR3 DNA: TGTGCCAGCAGCCCGGGACAGGGGCGGAGCGCTAGCACATATACGCAGTATTTT; CDR3 protein: CASSPGQGRSASTYTQYF
clone size: NA; D gene: NA; V gene: TRBV20-1; J gene: TRBJ2-1; CDR3 DNA: TGCAGTGCTGACGGGGGAGACAACTACAATGAGCAGTTCTTC; CDR3 protein: CSADGGDNYNEQFF
clone size: few; D gene: NA; V gene: TRBV6-5; J gene: TRBJ2-2; CDR3 DNA: TGTGCCAGCAGTTACTACCAGGGTAACACCGGGGAGCTGTTTTTT; CDR3 protein: CASSYYQGNTGELFF
clone size: many; D gene: NA; V gene: TRBV11-3; J gene: TRBJ2-1; CDR3 DNA: TGTGCCAGCAGCTCAGGACTGGATGAGCAGTTCTTC; CDR3 protein: CASSSGLDEQFF
clone size: many; D gene: TRBD1; V gene: TRBV18; J gene: TRBJ1-1; CDR3 DNA: TGTGCCAGCTCACCACGGCCGGGACAGGGTGAAGCTTTCTTT; CDR3 protein: CASSPRPGQGEAFF
clone size: NA; D gene: TRBD1; V gene: TRBV6-8; J gene: TRBJ1-2; CDR3 DNA: TGTGTCAGCAGTAGAGACAGGGCCTATGGCTACACCTTC; CDR3 protein: CVSSRDRAYGYTF
clone size: many; D gene: NA; V gene: TRBV20-1; J gene: TRBJ1-2; CDR3 DNA: TGCAGTGCTAGACGACAGCCCTATGGCTACACCTTC; CDR3 protein: CSARRQPYGYTF
clone size: many; D gene: NA; V gene: TRBV30; J gene: TRBJ2-3; CDR3 DNA: TGTGCCTGGAGTATCACGACAGGCTTCACAGATACGCAGTATTTT; CDR3 protein: CAWSITTGFTDTQYF
clone size: NA; D gene: NA; V gene: TRBV28; J gene: TRBJ1-2; CDR3 DNA: TGTGCCATCAGTTTCGGGGGTCGCGTCTATGGCTACACCTTC; CDR3 protein: CAISFGGRVYGYTF
clone size: many; D gene: TRBD2; V gene: TRBV5-1; J gene: TRBJ2-7; CDR3 DNA: TGCGCCAGCAGCCTGGGACTAGCAGACTACGAGCAGTACTTC; CDR3 protein: CASSLGLADYEQYF
clone size: NA; D gene: NA; V gene: TRBV6-4; J gene: TRBJ1-6; CDR3 DNA: TGTGCCAGCAGCCCGGAGCGGACTAATTCACCCCTCCACTTT; CDR3 protein: CASSPERTNSPLHF
clone size: NA; D gene: NA; V gene: TRBV28; J gene: TRBJ2-2; CDR3 DNA: TGTGCCAGCAGTTTGAGTTCTTCCGGGCAGATTAACACCGGGGAGCTGTTTTTT; CDR3 protein: CASSLSSSGQINTGELFF
clone size: many; D gene: TRBD1; V gene: TRBV7-2; J gene: TRBJ2-5; CDR3 DNA: TGTGCCAGCACCAGGACAGGGCAAGAGACCCAGTACTTC; CDR3 protein: CASTRTGQETQYF
clone size: many; D gene: NA; V gene: TRBV24-1; J gene: TRBJ2-1; CDR3 DNA: TGTGCCACCAGTGAGCCCGGGGTCTCCTACAATGAGCAGTTCTTC; CDR3 protein: CATSEPGVSYNEQFF
clone size: NA; D gene: NA; V gene: TRBV12-3/TRBV12-4; J gene: TRBJ1-5; CDR3 DNA: TGTGCCAGCAGACGGACACTTACGGCGCCCCAGCATTTT; CDR3 protein: CASRRTLTAPQHF
clone size: many; D gene: NA; V gene: TRBV6-2/TRBV6-3; J gene: TRBJ1-3; CDR3 DNA: TGTGCCAGCAGTGCACAATACAGGAGAGGTGGAGACACCATATATTTT; CDR3 protein: CASSAQYRRGGDTIYF
clone size: many; D gene: TRBD2; V gene: TRBV7-9; J gene: TRBJ2-3; CDR3 DNA: TGTGCCAGCAGCTTTACTAGCGGGACTGATACGCAGTATTTT; CDR3 protein: CASSFTSGTDTQYF
clone size: many; D gene: TRBD1; V gene: TRBV20-1; J gene: TRBJ1-1; CDR3 DNA: TGCAGTGCTAGCGGGGGGGTGACAGGGCTGAACACTGAAGCTTTCTTT; CDR3 protein: CSASGGVTGLNTEAFF
clone size: many; D gene: TRBD1; V gene: TRBV20-1; J gene: TRBJ1-1; CDR3 DNA: TGCAGTGCTAGAGACCCGAGACAGGGGCAAAGAACTGAAGCTTTCTTT; CDR3 protein: CSARDPRQGQRTEAFF
clone size: NA; D gene: NA; V gene: TRBV6-1; J gene: TRBJ2-7; CDR3 DNA: TGTGCCAGCAGTGAAGGGATAGAGAGCTCCTACGAGCAGTACTTC; CDR3 protein: CASSEGIESSYEQYF
clone size: many; D gene: TRBD2; V gene: TRBV9; J gene: TRBJ2-1; CDR3 DNA: TGTGCCAGCAGCACCCTAGCGGGAGGGGGGGATGAGCAGTTCTTC; CDR3 protein: CASSTLAGGGDEQFF
clone size: many; D gene: NA; V gene: TRBV12-3/TRBV12-4; J gene: TRBJ2-1; CDR3 DNA: TGTGCCAGCAGCCCCCTGGAGGGCCTTGAGCAGTTCTTC; CDR3 protein: CASSPLEGLEQFF
clone size: many; D gene: TRBD1; V gene: TRBV19; J gene: TRBJ1-2; CDR3 DNA: TGTGCCAGTAGTCCCCGGGACAGGGTTTACTATGGCTACACCTTC; CDR3 protein: CASSPRDRVYYGYTF
clone size: many; D gene: NA; V gene: TRBV11-3; J gene: TRBJ2-7; CDR3 DNA: TGTGCCAGCAGCTATGCCGTCGAGACCTACGAGCAGTACTTC; CDR3 protein: CASSYAVETYEQYF
clone size: NA; D gene: TRBD2; V gene: TRBV24-1; J gene: TRBJ2-1; CDR3 DNA: TGTGCCACCAGTGGACCGGGACTAGGTTTTTATAATGAGCAGTTCTTC; CDR3 protein: CATSGPGLGFYNEQFF
clone size: few; D gene: NA; V gene: TRBV30; J gene: TRBJ2-4; CDR3 DNA: TGTGCCTGGAGTGTACATCGCGGGAAACACCCAAACATTCAGTACTTC; CDR3 protein: CAWSVHRGKHPNIQYF
clone size: many; D gene: NA; V gene: TRBV20-1; J gene: TRBJ1-1; CDR3 DNA: TGCAGTGCTAGACAGAACACTGAAGCTTTCTTT; CDR3 protein: CSARQNTEAFF
clone size: many; D gene: NA; V gene: TRBV28; J gene: TRBJ1-1; CDR3 DNA: TGTGCCAGCAGTTCCCAGAACACTGAAGCTTTCTTT; CDR3 protein: CASSSQNTEAFF
clone size: many; D gene: NA; V gene: TRBV11-3; J gene: TRBJ1-1; CDR3 DNA: TGTGCCAGCAGCCCCCTGACCCCCATGGAGGCTGAAGCTTTCTTT; CDR3 protein: CASSPLTPMEAEAFF
clone size: many; D gene: NA; V gene: TRBV6-2/TRBV6-3; J gene: TRBJ2-1; CDR3 DNA: TGTGCCAGCAGTTACACGTCGGGACCCCCCTACAATGAGCAGTTCTTC; CDR3 protein: CASSYTSGPPYNEQFF
clone size: many; D gene: TRBD2; V gene: TRBV12-3/TRBV12-4; J gene: TRBJ2-7; CDR3 DNA: TGTGCCAGCAGTCCGGGACTAGCGGGAGTTAGCGAGCAGTACTTC; CDR3 protein: CASSPGLAGVSEQYF
clone size: many; D gene: TRBD1; V gene: TRBV11-2; J gene: TRBJ2-7; CDR3 DNA: TGTGCCAGCAGCCCTTCCTTCGACCTGGGGGACAGAGGCGACGAGCAGTACTTC; CDR3 protein: CASSPSFDLGDRGDEQYF
clone size: NA; D gene: NA; V gene: TRBV28; J gene: TRBJ1-6; CDR3 DNA: TGTGCCAGCAGTTTTCGGAACTCGGGATCAGCCCTCCACTTT; CDR3 protein: CASSFRNSGSALHF
clone size: many; D gene: TRBD1; V gene: TRBV7-2; J gene: TRBJ2-7; CDR3 DNA: TGTGCCAGCAGCGCGGACAGGGCCTACGAGCAGTACTTC; CDR3 protein: CASSADRAYEQYF
clone size: many; D gene: TRBD2; V gene: TRBV11-3; J gene: TRBJ2-3; CDR3 DNA: TGTGCCAGCAGCCTCTCGGTGGGACTAGCGGGAGCGACAGATACGCAGTATTTT; CDR3 protein: CASSLSVGLAGATDTQYF